Below, 17 T cell receptor beta chains from the same sample are listed, as sequenced in a study of cytomegalovirus exposure and HLA in healthy donors. This table comes from immunoSEQ multiplex PCR, and its TCRdb copy is limited to in-frame clones, with some not included. Of around 400,000 clones listed, 75% to 90% are singletons. Source material: PBMCs. The source is a woman in her late teens or twenties in good health and CMV-seronegative.

The V call is TRBV2, the J call TRBJ2-1; tentatively, D is TRBD2 (5 bases). This CDR3 comprises 11 residues. Germline values: CDR1 SNHLY, CDR2 FYNNEI. The V end lost 7 bases, the J end lost 10 bases, and 11 bases lay between the germline ends. CDR3 in amino acids: CASTPGWEQFF. DNA of the CDR3: TGTGCCAGCACCCCGGGGTGGGAGCAGTTCTTC.

The rearrangement links TRBV4-2 to TRBJ2-1, with 7 bases aligning to TRBD2. CDR1 and CDR2 (germline): LGHNA, YNFKEQ. J was trimmed by 7 bases and V by 6 bases; bases with no gene match: 18. The CDR3 is made up of 17 amino acids. The CDR3 reads CASSHHDGASGRNEQFF. The CDR3 DNA follows: TGTGCCAGCAGTCACCACGATGGGGCTAGCGGAAGAAATGAGCAGTTCTTC.

V and J are TRBV5-4 and TRBJ1-2, with 9 bases fitting TRBD1. The germline V gene has CDR1 SGHNT and CDR2 YYREEE (reference sequence). The CDR3 has 13 amino acids. Losses at the gene ends were 4 bases for V and 7 bases for J; bases not matched to a gene: 5. The CDR3 sequence is CASSGTGGFGYTF. For the CDR3, the DNA is TGTGCCAGCAGCGGTACAGGGGGCTTTGGCTACACCTTC.

The DNA of the CDR3 is TGTGCCAGCAGTTTCGCCTTCAGCGTTGAAGCTTTCTTT. Its protein product is CASSFAFSVEAFF. This chain links TRBV27 with TRBJ1-1; D unclear. Germline CDR1 is MNHEY and CDR2 is SMNVEV (reference sequence). The ends were cut back, 3 bases at V and 7 bases at J, with 12 bases in the middle. The CDR3 consists of 13 residues.

V and J are TRBV21-1 and TRBJ2-7; the table calls TRBD1, which could not be checked here. TRBV21-1 is termed a pseudogene. The CDR3 runs to 16 residues. The CDR3 coding sequence is TGTGCCAGCAGCCCCTTTTGGACAGGGCGCACCTACGAGCAGTACTTC. It yields the protein CASSPFWTGRTYEQYF.

The chain couples TRBV4-2 to TRBJ1-1; 8 positions match TRBD1. Per germline, CDR1 LGHNA and CDR2 YNFKEQ. J lost 1 base, V lost 0 bases, and 4 bases had no gene match. This CDR3 spans 16 amino acids. For the CDR3, the DNA is TGTGCCAGCAGCCAAGATTTTGGGACAGGGAACACTGAAGCTTTCTTT. The encoded protein is CASSQDFGTGNTEAFF.

The rearrangement links TRBV2 to TRBJ2-1, with D perhaps TRBD1 (5 bases). V lost 3 bases to trimming and J lost 10 bases, with 10 bases between them. Per the germline V gene, CDR1 is SNHLY and CDR2 is FYNNEI. This CDR3 has 12 residues. CDR3 sequence reads: CASSEGLVEQFF. The CDR3 region has the DNA TGTGCCAGCAGTGAGGGGCTAGTAGAGCAGTTCTTC.

CDR3 nucleotide sequence: TGTGCCAGCAGCCCACGGGGGTACGAGCAGTACTTC. Translating gives CASSPRGYEQYF. The chain uses TRBV7-2 and TRBJ2-7; possible D gene TRBD2, 6 bases. V lost 5 bases and J lost 4, with 9 bases in between. The CDR3 has 12 amino acids. Per the germline V gene, CDR1 is SGHTA and CDR2 is FQGNSA. The variable domain in full, with the rest retrieved from reference TRBV7-2 and TRBJ2-7, is GAGVSQSPSNKVTEKGKDVELRCDPISGHTALYWYRQSLGQGLEFLIYFQGNSAPDKSGLPSDRFSAERTGGSVSTLTIQRTQQEDSAVYLCASSPRGYEQYFGPGTRLTVT.

The rearrangement joins TRBV27 to TRBJ2-2, with 7 bases aligning to TRBD1. V shed 6 bases and J 0 bases; nucleotides not matched to a gene: 4. The CDR3 is made up of 15 amino acids. The germline V gene encodes CDR1 MNHEY and CDR2 SMNVEV (reference sequence). This CDR3 is CASSPGTANTGELFF. CDR3 DNA sequence: TGTGCCAGCAGCCCCGGGACAGCGAACACCGGGGAGCTGTTTTTT.

The chain carries TRBV5-1 and TRBJ2-7; maybe TRBD1 (5 bases). There are 14 residues in the CDR3. V lost 4 bases to trimming and J lost 0 bases, with 11 bases between them. Germline CDR1 and CDR2: SGHRS and YFSETQ. The CDR3 coding sequence is TGCGCCAGCAGCCCAACTCAGGGCTCCTACGAGCAGTACTTC. This translates into CASSPTQGSYEQYF.

This rearrangement joins TRBV28 to TRBJ2-1, with no clear D. Trimming removed 6 bases from V and 7 bases from J, with 10 bases in between. Per the germline V gene, CDR1 is MDHEN and CDR2 is SYDVKM. The CDR3 extends over 12 amino acids. CDR3 sequence: CASSPPVNEQFF. In DNA, the CDR3 is TGTGCCAGCAGCCCCCCGGTGAATGAGCAGTTCTTC.

Details on this clone: Other nucleotide sequences from this sample produce the same CDR3. The J gene is TRBJ1-1, the V gene TRBV29-1, with 7 nucleotides matching TRBD1. CDR3 length equals 13 residues. Unmatched junction bases numbered 2, after V lost 3 bases and J lost 1 base. Germline V gives CDR1 SQVTM, CDR2 ANQGSEA. CDR3 coding DNA: TGCAGCGTTGACAGACAGGGGAACACTGAAGCTTTCTTT. Its protein is CSVDRQGNTEAFF. Full variable domain (remainder filled in from reference TRBV29-1 and TRBJ1-1): SAVISQKPSRDICQRGTSLTIQCQVDSQVTMMFWYRQQPGQSLTLIATANQGSEATYESGFVIDKFPISRPNLTFSTLTVSNMSPEDSSIYLCSVDRQGNTEAFFGQGTRLTVV.

In this sample, this clone turned up a few times. The rearrangement joins TRBV6-5 to TRBJ2-1; perhaps TRBD2 as D (6 bases). The CDR3 has 14 residues. The germline V gene encodes CDR1 MNHEY and CDR2 SVGAGI. V lost 7 bases and J 6 bases, leaving 16 bases between the germline ends. CDR3 nucleotide sequence: TGTGCCAGCACCTCCGTGGGTAGCGGCAATGAGCAGTTCTTC. Translated, it gives CASTSVGSGNEQFF.

The chain couples TRBV4-1 to TRBJ2-7; TRBD1 matches 7 bases. Germline CDR1 MGHRA, CDR2 YSYEKL. The CDR3 extends over 15 amino acids. V trimming: 1 base; J trimming: 8 bases; junction bases outside the gene matches: 11. The CDR3 reads CASSQGQGPISQQYF. The DNA of the CDR3 is TGCGCCAGCAGCCAAGGACAGGGCCCGATTAGCCAGCAGTACTTC.

The rearrangement links TRBV9 to TRBJ2-2; D unresolved. Trimming stripped 5 bases from V and 2 bases from J, with 7 bases between. The CDR3 is made up of 13 amino acids. CDR1 and CDR2 from the germline V gene are SGDLS and YYNGEE. The CDR3: CASSIVNTGELFF. The CDR3 DNA follows: TGTGCCAGCAGTATAGTAAACACCGGGGAGCTGTTTTTT.

This rearrangement joins TRBV27 to TRBJ2-7; possibly TRBD1 for D (6 bases). V was shortened by 5 bases and J by 2 bases, with 16 bases between the two germline ends. Germline V CDR1 and CDR2: MNHEY, SMNVEV (reference sequence). CDR3 length: 15 residues. The CDR3 DNA is TGTGCCAGCAGTCGCAGGGACATTCTGGCCTACGAGCAGTACTTC. Translated: CASSRRDILAYEQYF.

The J gene is TRBJ1-2, the V gene TRBV19; D call uncertain. The V end was cut by 9 bases, the J end by 7 bases, with 15 bases between. This CDR3 is 12 amino acids long. The germline gives CDR1 LNHDA, CDR2 SQIVND (reference sequence). CDR3 loop: CASRRPGGGYTF. CDR3 bases: TGTGCCAGCCGGAGACCCGGTGGTGGCTACACCTTC.